Below, 26 T cell receptor beta chains from the same sample are listed, as sequenced in a study of long-term antiretroviral therapy in people with HIV. A v3.0 immunoSEQ assay was performed at survey level. Profiled with immunoSEQ multiplex PCR; TCRdb holds only in-frame clones, not every one. The table shows 25,000 to 40,000 clones, with roughly 97% occurring only once. This specimen consisted of unsorted PBMCs, obtained 7.6 years after starting antiretroviral therapy. The origin of the receptors is a man younger than 40 with HIV.

CDR3 protein: CASSVEPWDNEQFF. CDR3 sequence (DNA): TGTGCCAGCAGCGTAGAGCCTTGGGATAATGAGCAGTTCTTC. J is TRBJ2-1 and V is TRBV9; D call uncertain. V lost 0 bases, J lost 7 bases, and 11 bases lay in between. The length of the CDR3 is 14 residues. The germline V gene encodes CDR1 SGDLS and CDR2 YYNGEE.

This clone was detected once. J is TRBJ1-2 and V is TRBV29-1; perhaps TRBD1 as D (5 bases). The CDR3 has 13 amino acids. Trimming took off 2 bases at V and 2 bases at J, with 9 bases between the two ends. CDR1 is SQVTM and CDR2 is ANQGSEA in the germline V gene. CDR3: CSVELGQNYGYTF. The CDR3 DNA reads TGCAGCGTTGAACTGGGGCAGAACTATGGCTACACCTTC.

The CDR3 region has the DNA TGTGCCTGGAGTGTACGGGGAAGGGTTAAACTGTTTTTT. This gives the protein CAWSVRGRVKLFF. The chain employs TRBV30 and TRBJ1-4; no firm D call. This CDR3 is 13 amino acids long. The germline gives CDR1 GTSNPN, CDR2 SVGIG (reference sequence). V was cut by 0 bases and J by 11 bases, with 13 bases left in between.

In its sample, this clone was seen a few times. This sequence joins TRBV4-2 and TRBJ2-6; D unclear. V shed 5 bases and J shed 5 bases, with 22 bases lying between them. This CDR3 has 18 amino acids. Germline CDR1 and CDR2: LGHNA and YNFKEQ. CDR3 coding DNA: TGTGCCAGCAGCTGTGGAACAAAGGTTAAAAGTCGGGCCAACGTCCTGACTTTC. Its translation is CASSCGTKVKSRANVLTF.

This chain joins TRBV10-3 and TRBJ2-2; D possibly matches TRBD1 or TRBD2 (6 bases each). The length of the CDR3 is 14 residues. From germline, CDR1 is ENHRY and CDR2 SYGVKD. V was clipped by 8 bases and J by 5 bases, with 15 bases between them. In nucleotides, the CDR3 is TGTGCCATCTCCTCGAGAGGGGGGACCGGGGAGCTGTTTTTT. It yields the protein CAISSRGGTGELFF.

The V call is TRBV4-3, the J call TRBJ2-3; no clear D. Looked up from germline, CDR1 is LGHNA and CDR2 is YSLEER. V lost 0 bases, J lost 5 bases, and 6 bases lay in between. This CDR3 comprises 13 residues. Here the CDR3 DNA reads TGCGCCAGCAGCCAAGATGGCGGAGATACGCAGTATTTT. Its translation: CASSQDGGDTQYF.

V gene TRBV25-1 combines with J gene TRBJ1-2, with TRBD1 matching 7 bases. The CDR3 totals 14 residues. In germline, CDR1 is MGHDK, CDR2 SYGVNS. V shed 2 bases, J shed 8 bases, and the junction held 8 bases outside the gene matches. For the CDR3, the DNA is TGTGCCAGCAGTGAAGTGGAGAGGGGGCACGGCTACACCTTC. This sequence encodes CASSEVERGHGYTF.

The chain couples TRBV6-5 to TRBJ1-2; D remains unclear. V shed 0 bases and J shed 7 bases, with 9 bases lying between them. Germline V gene lookup returns CDR1 MNHEY and CDR2 SVGAGI. The CDR3 is 13 amino acids. CDR3 protein: CASSYSMRGGYTF. The DNA of the CDR3 is TGTGCCAGCAGTTACTCTATGCGGGGTGGCTACACCTTC.

This chain links TRBV27 with TRBJ1-1, with D possibly matching TRBD1 (5 bases). V was clipped by 6 bases and J by 2 bases, with 13 bases between them. Looked up from germline, CDR1 is MNHEY and CDR2 is SMNVEV (reference sequence). This CDR3 contains 14 residues. CDR3 loop: CASRSTGANTEAFF. CDR3 DNA: TGTGCCAGCAGGTCCACAGGCGCCAACACTGAAGCTTTCTTT.

The chain links TRBV4-1 to TRBJ1-1; D gene unclear. Deletions cut 1 base from V and 1 base from J, with 7 bases between. Germline CDR1 is MGHRA and CDR2 is YSYEKL. This CDR3 is built from 14 residues. CDR3 amino acids: CASSQGEQNTEAFF. DNA for the CDR3: TGCGCCAGCAGCCAAGGCGAGCAGAACACTGAAGCTTTCTTT.

This rearrangement joins TRBV4-1 to TRBJ1-5; perhaps TRBD1 as D (5 bases). Trimming took off 2 bases at V and 3 bases at J, with 26 bases between the two ends. The CDR3 loop spans 20 amino acids. Germline assignment: CDR1 MGHRA and CDR2 YSYEKL. The CDR3 DNA follows: TGCGCCAGCAGCCAACGTCAAAACAGGTTTGTAGGTATGGACAATCAGCCCCAGCATTTT. This translates into CASSQRQNRFVGMDNQPQHF.

The rearrangement uses TRBV6-5 and TRBJ1-2; 7 bases line up with TRBD1. Germline V gene sequence: CDR1 MNHEY, CDR2 SVGAGI. The length of the CDR3 is 12 residues. V lost 5 bases to trimming and J lost 7 bases; unmatched junction nucleotides: 4. The CDR3 protein is CASSDRDGGYTF. The DNA of the CDR3 is TGTGCCAGCAGTGACAGGGACGGTGGCTACACCTTC.

The V and J genes are TRBV6-1 and TRBJ1-5; D unresolved. The CDR3 covers 14 residues. Trimming pared 5 bases from V and 4 bases from J, leaving 12 bases between. Germline CDR1 reads MNHNS; CDR2 reads SASEGT. The CDR3 DNA follows: TGTGCCAGCAGTTTCCCCCAGAGGAATCAGCCCCAGCATTTT. This gives the protein CASSFPQRNQPQHF.

The chain has TRBV10-3 and TRBJ1-2, with a weak D call TRBD1 (5 bases). The CDR3 length is 16 residues. The V end was cut by 1 base, the J end by 5 bases, with 17 bases between. CDR1 and CDR2 from the germline V gene are ENHRY and SYGVKD. Here the CDR3 DNA reads TGTGCCATCAGTGAGTGGACCTCCCTCGAGGGGTATGGCTACACCTTC. Translation gives CAISEWTSLEGYGYTF.

This rearrangement joins TRBV18 to TRBJ1-2; TRBD1 agrees at 7 bases. This CDR3 region has 13 residues. The J segment lost 4 bases and the V segment lost 4 bases, leaving 3 bases of the junction unmatched. Germline CDR1 reads KGHSH; CDR2 reads LQKENI. CDR3 nucleotides: TGTGCCAGCTCACTACAGGGGACCTATGGCTACACCTTC. Its translation: CASSLQGTYGYTF. The complete variable domain, with remaining parts taken from reference TRBV18 and TRBJ1-2, reads NAGVMQNPRHLVRRRGQEARLRCSPMKGHSHVYWYRQLPEEGLKFMVYLQKENIIDESGMPKERFSAEFPKEGPSILRIQQVVRGDSAAYFCASSLQGTYGYTFGSGTRLTVV.

J is TRBJ1-6 and V is TRBV4-2, with 9 bases identical to TRBD1. CDR3 length equals 18 residues. From germline, CDR1 is LGHNA and CDR2 YNFKEQ. With 2 bases clipped from V and 8 bases from J, the junction kept 13 bases outside the gene matches. This CDR3 is CASSQTMGQGIKYSPLHF. The CDR3 DNA is TGTGCCAGCAGCCAAACGATGGGACAGGGTATAAAGTATTCACCCCTCCACTTT.

V and J are TRBV29-1 and TRBJ2-2; 8 nucleotides agree with TRBD1. Trimming took 2 bases from V and 7 from J; bases not matched to a gene: 12. The CDR3 contains 16 residues. Germline CDR1 is SQVTM and CDR2 is ANQGSEA. CDR3 coding DNA: TGCAGCGTTGAAACGCATGGACAGGGAAGCGTCGGGGAGCTGTTTTTT. Translation: CSVETHGQGSVGELFF.

This clone has just one count. This chain links TRBV6-1 with TRBJ1-2; TRBD1 matches 7 bases. The CDR3 loop spans 14 amino acids. Germline V gene data show CDR1 as MNHNS and CDR2 as SASEGT. With V trimmed by 6 bases and J by 0 bases, 4 bases remained unmatched. The CDR3 DNA reads TGTGCCAGCAGGCGGGACAGAGCTAACTATGGCTACACCTTC. It yields the protein CASRRDRANYGYTF.

This clone has only one observation. V gene TRBV18 combines with J gene TRBJ1-3; 9 nucleotides match TRBD1. V lost 1 base, J lost 8 bases, and 3 bases stayed unmatched. Germline V gene sequence: CDR1 KGHSH, CDR2 LQKENI. The CDR3 loop spans 14 amino acids. This CDR3 reads CASSPRDRVDTIYF. CDR3 DNA sequence: TGTGCCAGCTCACCACGGGACAGGGTGGACACCATATATTTT. Supplemented by reference TRBV18 and TRBJ1-3, the full variable domain reads NAGVMQNPRHLVRRRGQEARLRCSPMKGHSHVYWYRQLPEEGLKFMVYLQKENIIDESGMPKERFSAEFPKEGPSILRIQQVVRGDSAAYFCASSPRDRVDTIYFGEGSWLTVV.

The V gene is TRBV11-2, the J gene TRBJ2-3; D is possibly TRBD2 (6 bases). Trimming stripped 3 bases from V and 2 bases from J, with 18 bases between. CDR1 is SGHAT, CDR2 FQNNGV, per germline. This CDR3 spans 17 amino acids. The CDR3 region has the DNA TGTGCCAGCAGCTTCCCCGGACTATGGGCTCTCACAGATACGCAGTATTTT. Encoded protein: CASSFPGLWALTDTQYF.

J is TRBJ1-3 and V is TRBV7-9, with D perhaps matching TRBD1 (5 bases). Germline CDR1 and CDR2: SEHNR and FQNEAQ (reference sequence). The CDR3 runs 16 residues. V lost 3 bases to trimming and J lost 4 bases, with 16 bases between them. The CDR3 loop reads CASSLGTVASGNTIYF. CDR3 coding DNA: TGTGCCAGCAGCTTGGGGACGGTAGCCTCGGGAAACACCATATATTTT.

The chain recombines TRBV4-3 with TRBJ2-3, with 8 bases lining up with TRBD2. Germline V CDR1 and CDR2: LGHNA, YSLEER. The V gene end was trimmed by 2 bases and the J gene end by 2 bases; junction bases not matched to a gene: 9. This CDR3 region has 17 residues. In DNA, the CDR3 is TGCGCCAGCAGCCAACTTCCTAGCGGGTCCTTCACAGATACGCAGTATTTT. Its translation: CASSQLPSGSFTDTQYF.

The genes are TRBV7-9 and TRBJ2-3; D uncertain. This CDR3 has 14 residues. Per germline, CDR1 SEHNR and CDR2 FQNEAQ (reference sequence). The V end was cut by 5 bases, the J end by 4 bases, with 13 bases between. The DNA of the CDR3 is TGTGCCAGCAGCCCGACCCATGGGGCAGATACGCAGTATTTT. It translates to CASSPTHGADTQYF. Full variable domain (missing parts from reference TRBV7-9 and TRBJ2-3): DTGVSQNPRHKITKRGQNVTFRCDPISEHNRLYWYRQTLGQGPEFLTYFQNEAQLEKSRLLSDRFSAERPKGSFSTLEIQRTEQGDSAMYLCASSPTHGADTQYFGPGTRLTVL.

This chain joins TRBV4-3 and TRBJ2-1; D not certain. With 0 bases removed from V and 6 bases from J, the gap between germline ends came to 9 bases. Germline-derived CDR1 and CDR2 are LGHNA and YSLEER. This CDR3 contains 14 residues. The CDR3 is CASSQDWARNEQFF. For the CDR3, the DNA is TGCGCCAGCAGCCAAGATTGGGCCCGCAATGAGCAGTTCTTC.

The chain employs TRBV2 and TRBJ2-7; tentatively, D is TRBD1 (5 bases). Trimming removed 3 bases at V and 6 bases at J, with 18 bases between. Germline V gene data show CDR1 as SNHLY and CDR2 as FYNNEI. The CDR3 has 15 residues. In DNA form, the CDR3 reads TGTGCCAGCAGTGAGTCTAACAGGTTTCTAAGCGAGCAGTACTTC. It specifies CASSESNRFLSEQYF.

The chain combines TRBV6-1 with TRBJ1-2; no reliable D call. This CDR3 contains 13 residues. Germline V gene sequence: CDR1 MNHNS, CDR2 SASEGT. Trimming shortened V by 9 bases and J by 8 bases, and 19 bases separated the two germline ends. Here the CDR3 DNA reads TGTGCCAGTTCAGGAGCTCAACCCGGGGGCTACACCTTC. This translates into CASSGAQPGGYTF.